This T cell receptor beta chain was sequenced during a study of cytomegalovirus exposure and HLA in healthy donors. PCR employed 60 Vbeta and 13 Jbeta primers. Sequenced by immunoSEQ multiplex PCR; TCRdb stores in-frame clones only, minus some. The sample yields 120,000 to 150,000 clones, of which the top ten take up about 1.7%. The CDR3 length is 16 residues. The J segment lost 2 bases and the V segment lost 1 base, leaving 7 bases of the junction unmatched. Germline CDR1 reads SNHLY; CDR2 reads FYNNEI. The gene calls are TRBV2 and TRBJ1-1, with 7 bases identical to TRBD1. The material sequenced was PBMCs. The clonotype was recovered from a woman aged 45 to 65 in good health and CMV-seronegative. Written as DNA, the CDR3 is TGTGCCAGCAGTGAAGTACGGACAGGACCCAACACTGAAGCTTTCTTT. This encodes CASSEVRTGPNTEAFF. Together with reference TRBV2 and TRBJ1-1, the CDR3 gives the full variable domain: EPEVTQTPSHQVTQMGQEVILRCVPISNHLYFYWYRQILGQKVEFLVSFYNNEISEKSEIFDDQFSVERPDGSNFTLKIRSTKLEDSAMYFCASSEVRTGPNTEAFFGQGTRLTVV.